This T cell receptor beta chain was recovered during a study of shared clonotypes between healthy human individuals (dated by TCRdb to the early 2020s). At the level of the whole study: The cohort comprised a couple of women and a few men aged 18 to 49 years. Per donor, three plates each were used for CD4 naive and CD4 memory, two for CD8 naive, and one for CD8 memory. Each donor's leukapheresis produced roughly between about 0.9 and 9.5 billion PBMCs. To estimate repertoire size and how much clonotypes are shared between individuals, the study performed deep sequencing of blood TCR repertoires from roughly five healthy adults. Libraries were prepared and TCR repertoires were sequenced by different laboratories using diverse techniques, in order to increase sequencing depth and limit assay-specific biases. Points the paper makes about the study in general: Larger estimated clonotype richness was generally found for naive subsets than for memory subsets. The genetic and exposure-history diversity represented was limited by the small number of donors. Sharing across four donors was observed for approximately 4.6% of naive CD4, over 3% of naive CD8, over 2% of memory CD4, and around 0.44% of memory CD8 clonotypes. Only blood was sampled, and tissue TCR repertoires likely differ from those in blood. Based on pairwise subsampling, the degree of clonotype sharing among donors was expected to be affected by sequencing depth. Compared with non-shared clonotypes, the clonotypes found in all four sorted-subset donors had higher generation probabilities. Incomplete sequencing was indicated by rarefaction of sorted-subset datasets, despite the large sequencing depth.

The cysteine opens and the phenylalanine closes a CDR3 of 12 amino acids. Of the read, only the CDR3 DNA is kept; its 36 bases are in frame from base 1. V is pared back by 8 bases and J by 0 bases, with 8 bases lying between the germline termini. For CDR1 and CDR2, the germline V gene lists MNHNS and SASEGT. For this clone: Its cognate antigen has yet to be identified. Base qualities are not provided; no much larger clone lies one nucleotide away. Distinct nucleotide sequences in the sample also encode this CDR3.

Using the deep immunoSEQ assay, multiplex PCR amplified TCR CDR3 regions from genomic DNA. Genomic DNA extracted from each cell subset was distributed evenly over all wells of several immunoSEQ 96-well plates, and each plate served as one replicate. For sorted subsets, roughly 200 ng of genomic DNA, equivalent to 25,000 to 30,000 T cell genomes, went into each replicate PCR. Purified libraries were measured with a Qubit 3.0 fluorometer, size-checked on a Bioanalyzer 2100, and measured again with the KAPA Library Quantification kit. A separate single-read 150-cycle Illumina NextSeq 550 flow cell was used to sequence each immunoSEQ 96-well plate. The original pipeline was this. Because the immunoSEQ output held only junctional sequences and lacked quality scores, the filtering could not match the filtering applied to full-length reads. To assign V/J genes and CDR3, sequences were annotated using PyIR, a Python wrapper for IgBLAST v1.9, with IMGT germline references. Reads were removed for weak V/J assignments (E-value above 1e-6), missing CDR3, stop codons, out-of-frame junctions, or ambiguous translated residues. V3J clonotypes were defined as sequences sharing an identical inferred V gene, J gene, and CDR3 amino acid sequence. The percentage overlap between two repertoires was calculated by dividing the number of shared unique clonotypes by the size of the smaller repertoire. Richness of each repertoire was evaluated using RTK rarefaction, the Chao1 estimator, and Recon v2.1 estimates of unobserved clonotypes. Generation probabilities for all TCRbeta clonotypes obtained by the gDNA method from a handful of donors were computed using OLGA. As stored in TCRdb, this immuneACCESS dataset retains in-frame rearrangements with V and J assigned. A fraction of the clones does not appear; measured against another copy, unresolved V genes explain less than half of the discrepancy, and the remainder lacks a known reason. That table gives V, J and clone size, and the DNA gave D and trimming. Across this sample there are 1,400,000 or so clones, with approximately 98.5% seen only once. The ten largest clones capture roughly 0.36% of the sample.

Healthy HIV-negative adults with no recently reported acute infections or vaccinations were included as donors. Only Caucasian adults living in Nashville, Tennessee, USA were represented among the donors. CD4+ T cells were enriched through magnetic negative selection, after which naive cells were positively selected on CD45RA and the remaining negative fraction served as the memory subset. Blood was obtained by leukapheresis, after which PBMCs were separated by Ficoll-Histopaque density gradient centrifugation and cryopreserved in liquid nitrogen vapor phase. Purity and quantity of every magnetically sorted T cell population were checked by analytical flow cytometry. Genomic DNA was isolated from each sorted fraction and quantified by UV absorbance on a Nanodrop 2000c.

The TCR sequence derives from a man aged 30 to 45 in good health. Source material: naive CD4+ T cells sorted from blood. The cell subset or site label, read with the paper, signifies: CD45RA+ positively selected. The receptor chain draws on TRBV6-1 and TRBJ2-7; the D gene remains uncertain. In nucleotides, the sequence is TGTGCCAGCTCACCAGGCTCCTACGAGCAGTACTTC. This gives the protein CASSPGSYEQYF.